Listed below are T cell receptor beta chains from one sample, sequenced in a study of T cell responses to AZD1222 COVID-19 vaccine. Sequencing used immunoSEQ multiplex PCR; TCRdb keeps in-frame clones, though not all of them. The table records around 160,000 clones, approximately 90% of them present only once. The sequences come from peripheral blood, collected on day 0 of AZD1222 vaccination. The source is an adult in good health. Each CDR3 is given with its conserved first and last residue. D genes are given only for firm matches. Part of the rows lack a size; the others show once, few, many or a class for expanded clones.

V gene,D gene,clone size,J gene,CDR3 protein,CDR3 DNA
TRBV21-1,.,.,TRBJ1-4,CASREAGHEKLFF,TGTGCCAGCAGGGAGGCAGGGCATGAAAAACTGTTTTTT
TRBV29-1,.,.,TRBJ2-1,CSVEGGRQASYNEQFF,TGCAGCGTTGAAGGTGGGCGTCAGGCGAGTTACAATGAGCAGTTCTTC
TRBV27,TRBD1,.,TRBJ1-2,CASSFSRDSYGYTF,TGTGCCAGCAGTTTCTCCCGGGACAGTTATGGCTACACCTTC
TRBV5-4,.,few,TRBJ2-1,CASSLTAEQFF,TGTGCCAGCAGCTTAACGGCTGAGCAGTTCTTC
TRBV3-1/TRBV3-2,.,once,TRBJ1-3,CASSRVGLGNTIYF,TGTGCCAGCAGCCGGGTAGGGCTGGGAAACACCATATATTTT
TRBV18,.,.,TRBJ1-2,CASSPSGPTGRYGYTF,TGTGCCAGCTCACCAAGCGGACCCACGGGTCGGTATGGCTACACCTTC
TRBV27,TRBD1,.,TRBJ1-1,CASKDRARNTEAFF,TGTGCCAGCAAGGACAGGGCAAGAAACACTGAAGCTTTCTTT
TRBV25-1,.,.,TRBJ1-2,CASSDGGAYGYTF,TGTGCCAGCAGTGACGGCGGCGCTTATGGCTACACCTTC
TRBV7-2,.,.,TRBJ2-7,CASSRNRVGEQYF,TGTGCCAGCAGCCGCAACAGGGTTGGCGAGCAGTACTTC
TRBV29-1,TRBD2,.,TRBJ2-5,CSVVTGGIQETQYF,TGCAGCGTTGTGACGGGAGGGATCCAAGAGACCCAGTACTTC
TRBV7-6,TRBD2,.,TRBJ2-1,CASSLVGTSGYSSYNEQFF,TGTGCCAGCAGCTTAGTCGGTACTAGCGGATATAGCTCCTACAATGAGCAGTTCTTC
TRBV18,TRBD1,.,TRBJ2-1,CASSLGTVSYNEQFF,TGTGCCAGCTCACTAGGGACAGTCTCCTACAATGAGCAGTTCTTC
TRBV7-8,.,.,TRBJ1-6,CASSLRTGNNSPLHF,TGTGCCAGCAGCTTAAGGACGGGGAACAATTCACCCCTCCACTTT
TRBV18,TRBD2,.,TRBJ2-7,CASSRGQAGVSYEQYF,TGTGCCAGCTCACGGGGTCAAGCGGGGGTTTCCTACGAGCAGTACTTC
TRBV28,.,.,TRBJ1-2,CASLLGGYGYTF,TGTGCCAGCCTCCTCGGGGGGTATGGCTACACCTTC
TRBV6-2/TRBV6-3,.,.,TRBJ2-4,CASSYSRANGKNIQYF,TGTGCCAGCAGTTACTCGAGAGCAAATGGGAAAAACATTCAGTACTTC
TRBV5-4,TRBD1,.,TRBJ2-7,CASSFRTGGSYEQYF,TGTGCCAGCAGCTTCAGGACAGGGGGATCCTACGAGCAGTACTTC
TRBV5-4,TRBD2,once,TRBJ2-3,CASSGREGTDTQYF,TGTGCCAGCTCGGGGCGGGAGGGTACAGATACGCAGTATTTT
TRBV23-1,.,.,TRBJ2-2,CASSQWTVTARELFF,TGCGCCAGCAGTCAGTGGACAGTGACGGCTCGGGAGCTGTTTTTT
TRBV28,TRBD1,.,TRBJ1-2,CASMGQSNYGYTF,TGTGCCAGCATGGGACAGTCAAACTATGGCTACACCTTC
TRBV10-3,.,.,TRBJ1-1,CAIRKHDTEAFF,TGTGCCATCAGGAAACATGACACTGAAGCTTTCTTT
TRBV24-1,TRBD2,.,TRBJ2-1,CATSASGRADYNEQFF,TGTGCCACCAGTGCCAGCGGGAGGGCCGACTACAATGAGCAGTTCTTC
TRBV6-2/TRBV6-3,.,.,TRBJ2-7,CASSYGSWYTTYEQYF,TGTGCCAGCAGTTACGGTTCGTGGTACACGACCTACGAGCAGTACTTC
TRBV13,TRBD1,medium-sized,TRBJ1-2,CASSPTAGTGLYNGYTF,TGTGCCAGCAGCCCCACGGCCGGGACAGGGTTGTATAATGGCTACACCTTC
TRBV12-3/TRBV12-4,.,.,TRBJ1-1,CASSLAVLTEAFF,TGTGCCAGCAGTTTAGCAGTTCTCACTGAAGCTTTCTTT
TRBV19,.,.,TRBJ2-3,CASRVRSTQYF,TGTGCCAGTAGGGTCAGGAGTACGCAGTATTTT
TRBV5-1,.,.,TRBJ2-2,CASSSPGAGGELFF,TGCGCCAGCAGCTCGCCTGGGGCGGGCGGGGAGCTGTTTTTT
TRBV6-2/TRBV6-3,.,once,TRBJ2-7,CASSYHGSSYEQYF,TGTGCCAGCAGTTACCACGGGTCCTCCTACGAGCAGTACTTC
TRBV6-1,.,.,TRBJ2-1,CASSEVWNEQFF,TGTGCCAGCAGTGAAGTATGGAATGAGCAGTTCTTC
TRBV24-1,.,.,TRBJ2-5,CATSEAVAQETQYF,TGTGCCACCAGTGAAGCAGTCGCACAAGAGACCCAGTACTTC
TRBV4-1,TRBD1,.,TRBJ1-3,CASSRQGLSGNTIYF,TGCGCCAGCAGCAGACAGGGGCTCTCTGGAAACACCATATATTTT
TRBV5-1,.,.,TRBJ1-3,CASSLVAGPLGNTIYF,TGCGCCAGCAGCTTGGTCGCAGGACCCTTAGGAAACACCATATATTTT
TRBV18,.,.,TRBJ1-3,CASSPRWEKGDTIYF,TGTGCCAGCTCACCCCGATGGGAGAAGGGTGACACCATATATTTT
TRBV6-5,TRBD1,few,TRBJ1-4,CASRSGGTGGEKLFF,TGTGCCAGCAGGTCTGGGGGGACAGGGGGTGAAAAACTGTTTTTT
TRBV3-1/TRBV3-2,.,.,TRBJ2-7,CASSHGGTKQYF,TGTGCCAGCAGCCATGGCGGGACCAAGCAGTACTTC
TRBV28,TRBD1,.,TRBJ2-7,CASSTGGFPYEQYF,TGTGCCAGCAGTACAGGGGGCTTCCCCTACGAGCAGTACTTC
TRBV5-1,TRBD2,.,TRBJ2-7,CASSSGPGLAGVYEQYF,TGCGCCAGCAGCTCGGGTCCGGGACTAGCGGGAGTGTACGAGCAGTACTTC
TRBV28,TRBD1,.,TRBJ1-2,CASSYWQGAIGYTF,TGTGCCAGCAGTTATTGGCAGGGGGCGATTGGCTACACCTTC
TRBV4-1,.,.,TRBJ1-2,CASSIRQDPNYGYTF,TGCGCCAGCAGCATACGACAGGACCCTAACTATGGCTACACCTTC
TRBV13,.,.,TRBJ1-1,CASSPRTGLRNTEAFF,TGTGCCAGCAGCCCCCGCACGGGACTCCGGAACACTGAAGCTTTCTTT
TRBV19,.,.,TRBJ1-2,CASSIVQEWRGYTF,TGTGCCAGTAGTATCGTACAGGAATGGAGGGGCTACACCTTC
TRBV29-1,TRBD2,few,TRBJ2-3,CSVATTGWRENVRDTQYF,TGCAGCGTTGCCACTACGGGGTGGCGGGAGAACGTCAGAGATACGCAGTATTTT
TRBV28,TRBD2,.,TRBJ2-4,CASISSGSTNIQYF,TGTGCCAGCATCTCTAGCGGGAGTACCAACATTCAGTACTTC
TRBV19,.,.,TRBJ1-6,CASSIARGNNSPLHF,TGTGCCAGTAGTATAGCCCGGGGGAATAATTCACCCCTCCACTTT
TRBV28,.,.,TRBJ2-2,CASNLRAGELFF,TGTGCCAGCAACTTACGGGCCGGGGAGCTGTTTTTT
TRBV7-2,TRBD2,.,TRBJ2-2,CASSRSGLAGLGGELFF,TGTGCCAGCAGCCGGAGCGGATTAGCGGGACTTGGCGGGGAGCTGTTTTTT
TRBV2,.,few,TRBJ1-2,CASSEPVPGGYTF,TGTGCCAGCAGTGAGCCAGTTCCGGGGGGCTACACCTTC
TRBV6-5,.,.,TRBJ2-7,CATRPGGSYEQYF,TGTGCCACCCGTCCGGGCGGCTCCTACGAGCAGTACTTC
TRBV5-4,TRBD2,.,TRBJ2-7,CASSLGLGGIGNEQYF,TGTGCCAGCAGCTTGGGGTTGGGGGGGATCGGTAACGAGCAGTACTTC
TRBV27,.,.,TRBJ1-2,CASSFRVDKAYTF,TGTGCCAGCAGTTTTAGGGTCGACAAGGCCTACACCTTC
TRBV7-9,.,.,TRBJ2-1,CASSFLASEQFF,TGTGCCAGCAGCTTCCTGGCGAGTGAGCAGTTCTTC
TRBV9,.,.,TRBJ2-3,CASSVRFFSTDTQYF,TGTGCCAGCAGCGTACGATTCTTCTCCACAGATACGCAGTATTTT
TRBV9,TRBD2,.,TRBJ2-2,CASSVEEGTRLGELFF,TGTGCCAGCAGCGTAGAGGAGGGGACTAGATTGGGGGAGCTGTTTTTT
TRBV7-2,.,.,TRBJ1-1,CASSLVLGQVTEAFF,TGTGCCAGCAGCTTAGTTCTGGGCCAGGTCACTGAAGCTTTCTTT